These T cell receptor beta chains were read from a single sample in a study of radiation and T cells in renal cell carcinoma. TCRdb's table, derived via immunoSEQ multiplex PCR, lists solely in-frame clones and lacks some. Among just over 150,000 clones, around 90% were seen once, and the ten largest hold 10% to 15%. The sample in question was blood, obtained from a patient whose treatment included radiotherapy and nephrectomy. The receptors derive from a woman aged 45 to 65 with renal cell carcinoma. CDR3s include the opening cysteine and the closing phenylalanine or tryptophan. Fields, in order: V gene, clone size, D gene, J gene, CDR3 protein, CDR3 DNA. A D gene is named only where the DNA matches it firmly. Size values are once, few and many counts, or a class for expanded clones, and some rows have none.

TRBV11-2	.	.	TRBJ1-1	CASSYIGGAEAFF	TGTGCCAGCAGTTACATCGGAGGAGCTGAAGCTTTCTTT
TRBV25-1	.	.	TRBJ1-1	CASSASLGANTEAFF	TGTGCCAGCAGTGCATCCCTCGGGGCGAACACTGAAGCTTTCTTT
TRBV18	.	TRBD1	TRBJ1-2	CASSPETGALVGYTF	TGTGCCAGCTCGCCTGAGACAGGGGCATTAGTTGGCTACACCTTC
TRBV2	.	TRBD1	TRBJ1-5	CASSEATGRNQPQHF	TGTGCCAGCAGTGAAGCGACAGGGAGGAATCAGCCCCAGCATTTT
TRBV6-5	.	.	TRBJ2-7	CASSDRGLAQYF	TGTGCCAGCAGCGATAGGGGGTTAGCGCAGTACTTC
TRBV19	.	.	TRBJ2-4	CASSIVGTRAKNIQYF	TGTGCCAGTAGTATAGTAGGGACGAGAGCCAAAAACATTCAGTACTTC
TRBV6-5	.	TRBD1	TRBJ1-2	CASSRSDRESGYTF	TGTGCCAGCAGCCGCTCGGACAGGGAGTCTGGCTACACCTTC
TRBV6-6	.	.	TRBJ1-1	CASSRGESAQAFF	TGTGCCAGCAGTAGGGGGGAATCTGCTCAAGCTTTCTTT
TRBV4-1	.	TRBD1	TRBJ1-5	CASSHPPGQGRRSNQPQHF	TGCGCCAGCAGCCATCCCCCGGGACAGGGGCGAAGGAGCAATCAGCCCCAGCATTTT
TRBV7-2	.	TRBD1	TRBJ1-2	CASSRQGERGGYTF	TGTGCCAGCAGCCGACAGGGCGAACGGGGTGGCTACACCTTC
TRBV7-2	.	TRBD2	TRBJ2-7	CASSSSGGAGEQYF	TGTGCCAGCAGCTCTAGCGGGGGGGCTGGGGAGCAGTACTTC
TRBV6-5	once	TRBD1	TRBJ2-5	CASRLTGLGQETQYF	TGTGCCAGCAGACTGACAGGGTTGGGTCAAGAGACCCAGTACTTC
TRBV9	.	.	TRBJ2-2	CASSVIEVANTGELFF	TGTGCCAGCAGCGTAATCGAGGTAGCGAACACCGGGGAGCTGTTTTTT
TRBV10-3	.	.	TRBJ1-2	CAISESPKLYGYTF	TGTGCCATCAGTGAGTCCCCCAAGCTCTATGGCTACACCTTC
TRBV7-9	.	.	TRBJ2-7	CASSLAMDYEQYF	TGTGCCAGCAGCTTAGCGATGGATTACGAGCAGTACTTC
TRBV5-6	.	.	TRBJ2-3	CASSFLGVGRTTDTQYF	TGTGCCAGCAGCTTTCTCGGTGTAGGGAGGACCACAGATACGCAGTATTTT
TRBV30	.	TRBD1	TRBJ1-2	CAWSVPQGRGGYTF	TGTGCCTGGAGTGTACCACAGGGGCGGGGTGGCTACACCTTC
TRBV20-1	few	.	TRBJ1-4	CSARVGEKLFF	TGCAGTGCTAGAGTGGGAGAAAAACTGTTTTTT
TRBV19	few	TRBD2	TRBJ2-1	CASSTRGGGEQFF	TGTGCCAGTAGTACCCGCGGGGGGGGCGAGCAGTTCTTC
TRBV7-8	.	.	TRBJ2-2	CASSSLSVNTGELFF	TGTGCCAGCAGCTCCCTTTCAGTGAACACCGGGGAGCTGTTTTTT
TRBV4-2	.	.	TRBJ1-2	CASSQDAGKYGYTF	TGTGCCAGCAGCCAAGATGCAGGGAAATATGGCTACACCTTC
TRBV13	.	TRBD1	TRBJ2-2	CASSNPGQTNTGELFF	TGTGCCAGCAGCAACCCGGGACAGACGAACACCGGGGAGCTGTTTTTT
TRBV6-1	.	.	TRBJ1-1	CASTRPGALNTEAFF	TGTGCCAGCACTCGACCAGGGGCCCTGAACACTGAAGCTTTCTTT